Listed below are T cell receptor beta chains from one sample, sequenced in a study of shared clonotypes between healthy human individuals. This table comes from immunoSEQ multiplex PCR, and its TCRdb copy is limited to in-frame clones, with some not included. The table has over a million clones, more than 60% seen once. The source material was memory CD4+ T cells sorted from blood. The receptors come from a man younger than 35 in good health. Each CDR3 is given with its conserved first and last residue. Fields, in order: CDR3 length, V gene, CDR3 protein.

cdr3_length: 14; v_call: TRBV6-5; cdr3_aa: CASSPLGVAGELFF
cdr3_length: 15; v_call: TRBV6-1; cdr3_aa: CASSESDRLSTEAFF
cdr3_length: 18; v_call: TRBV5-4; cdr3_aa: CASSFLTSGFSSYNEQFF
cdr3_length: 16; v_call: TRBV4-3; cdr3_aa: CASSQGAGALTDTQYF
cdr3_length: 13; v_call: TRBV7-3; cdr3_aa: CASSRGANTEAFF
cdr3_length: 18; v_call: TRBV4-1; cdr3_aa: CASSFSLNAGGPYNEQFF
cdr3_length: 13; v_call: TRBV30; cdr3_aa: CAWSSVPNYEQYF
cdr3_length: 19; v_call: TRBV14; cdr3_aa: CASRKWGLAGGPFWETQYF
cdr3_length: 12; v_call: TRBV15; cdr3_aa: CATSRGRDEQFF
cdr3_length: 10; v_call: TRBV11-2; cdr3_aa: CASGQETQYF
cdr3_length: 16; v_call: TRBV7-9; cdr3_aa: CASSLALAGSVDTQYF
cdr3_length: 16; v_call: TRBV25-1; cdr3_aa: CASSERRSGARTEAFF
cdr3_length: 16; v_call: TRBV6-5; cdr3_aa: CASSYFGGSNTGELFF
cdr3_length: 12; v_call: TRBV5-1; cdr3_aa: CASSSPGYGYTF
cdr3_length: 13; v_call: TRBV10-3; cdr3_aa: CAISESTGYEQYF
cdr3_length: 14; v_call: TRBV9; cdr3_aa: CASSVEMGTDTQYF
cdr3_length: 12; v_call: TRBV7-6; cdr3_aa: CASSFQADEQFF
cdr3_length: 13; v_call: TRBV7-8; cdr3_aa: CASNDGPNQPQHF
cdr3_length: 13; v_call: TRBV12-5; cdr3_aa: CASGYDNTGELFF
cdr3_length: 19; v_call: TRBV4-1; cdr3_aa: CASSQDQSLLRQAPGELFF
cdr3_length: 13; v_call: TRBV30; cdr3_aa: CAWTGGGTDTQYF
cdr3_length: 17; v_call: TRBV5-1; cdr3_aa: CASSSGREFATNEKLFF
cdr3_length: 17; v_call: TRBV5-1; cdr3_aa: CASSLASGRRYTGELFF
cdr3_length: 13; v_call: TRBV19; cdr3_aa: CASSGTATEKLFF
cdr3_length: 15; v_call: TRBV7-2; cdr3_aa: CASSFQSSGANVLTF
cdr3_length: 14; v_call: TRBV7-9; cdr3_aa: CASSPGQTNYGYTF
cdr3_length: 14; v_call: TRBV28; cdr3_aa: CASSSENSGNTIYF
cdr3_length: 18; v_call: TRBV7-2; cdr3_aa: CASSQRISGGASTDTQYF
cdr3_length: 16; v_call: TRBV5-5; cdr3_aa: CASSLDGTSTYSPLHF
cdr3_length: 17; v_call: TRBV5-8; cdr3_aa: CASSFAFGGKGDQPQHF
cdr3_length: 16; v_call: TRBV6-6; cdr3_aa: CASSYSPGINTGELFF
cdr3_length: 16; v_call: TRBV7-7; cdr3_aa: CASSPGLAGGQETQYF
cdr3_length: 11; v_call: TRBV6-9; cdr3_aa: CATGRGETQYF
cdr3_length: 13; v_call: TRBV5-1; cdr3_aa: CASSLGEGWEAFF
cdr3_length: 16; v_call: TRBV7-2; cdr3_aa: CAGSPRGGSRNTEASF
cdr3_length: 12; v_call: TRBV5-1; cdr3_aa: CASSLETAQQYF
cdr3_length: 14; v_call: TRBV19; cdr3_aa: CASSTERASYEQYF
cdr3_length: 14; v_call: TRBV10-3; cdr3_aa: CATRRGGMQDTQYF
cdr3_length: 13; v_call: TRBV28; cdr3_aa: CASSPGTNYGYTF
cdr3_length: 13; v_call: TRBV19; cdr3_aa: CATMGGGGYEQYF
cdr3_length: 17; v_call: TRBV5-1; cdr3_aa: CASSLGQGATTNEKLFF
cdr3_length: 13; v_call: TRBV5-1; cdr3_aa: CASSLTGAYGYTF
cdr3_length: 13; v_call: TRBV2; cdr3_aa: CASTTPQGSGYTF
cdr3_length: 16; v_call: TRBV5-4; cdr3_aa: CASSPDGGLWNTEAFF
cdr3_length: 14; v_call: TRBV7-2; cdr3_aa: CASSLGLAVDTQYF
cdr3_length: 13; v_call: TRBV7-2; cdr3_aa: CASSREGDNEQFF
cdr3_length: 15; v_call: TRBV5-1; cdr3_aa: CASSQFGDGANVLTF
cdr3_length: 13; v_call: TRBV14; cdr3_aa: CASSYQGTDTQYF
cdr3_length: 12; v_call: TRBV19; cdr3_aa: CASSMSVYGYTF
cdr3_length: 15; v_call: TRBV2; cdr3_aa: CASSEAATQDEKLFF
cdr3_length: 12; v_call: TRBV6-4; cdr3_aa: CASSAGGPWQFF
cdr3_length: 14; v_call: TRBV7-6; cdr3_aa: CASSLVFGNTEAFF
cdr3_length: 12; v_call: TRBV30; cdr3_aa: CAWSERGEGYTF